This T cell receptor (beta chain) was observed in a study of identifying expanded T cells in peripheral blood (dated by TCRdb to about 2019). A note on the overall study: Separate aliquots of the same genomic DNA pool were sequenced to produce technical replicates, and four replicates were compared in pairs.

What the study reported, not specific to this receptor: Across all healthy-donor time intervals, the beta-binomial model significantly cut both the number of clones called differentially abundant and the false-positive rate. The binomial model flagged 0.9 to 1.5 differentially abundant clones between technical replicates, compared with 15 to 17 over two weeks and approximately 18 over roughly 4 weeks. Variance in clone template counts between roughly two-week samples significantly increased with total template count across all healthy donors. The authors expected that over much longer intervals, such as months to years, biological variance in healthy repertoires might increase even further.

TCRbeta CDR3 regions were profiled by bias-controlled multiplex PCR amplification of genomic DNA with the immunoSEQ Assay. In the authors' own workflow: To quantify the absolute abundance of each unique TCRbeta CDR3 region, the sequences were collapsed and filtered. Differential abundance was assessed using a binomial (Fisher-equivalent) model and a beta-binomial model in which time-dependent variance fitted from healthy donors was added. Clones with fewer than 5 combined templates were removed, and a clone was called differentially abundant if the clone's Benjamini-Hochberg FDR was below 0.01. Beta-binomial variance was modeled as a function of total template count across the two samples using the form v = (b*log(k)+a)^2. This is the immuneACCESS table as TCRdb keeps it, with only in-frame sequences that have V and J called. A part of the clones is gone; compared with another copy, unresolved V genes explain less than half, and the rest is unexplained. V and J calls and clone size follow that table, whereas D and trimming were derived from the DNA. The sample includes about 47,000 clones, with 65% to 90% observed a single time. The top ten clonotypes cover 12% to 15% of the sample.

As for this clone: Its cognate antigen has yet to be identified. Qualities for individual bases were not recorded, and no much larger clone is one base off.

Counted from cysteine to phenylalanine, this CDR3 has 14 amino acids. Left in the record is the CDR3 DNA by itself, 42 bases read in frame from the first base. Trimming removed 6 bases from V and 4 bases from J, leaving 15 bases between the germline ends. In the germline V gene, CDR1 corresponds to MNHNS and CDR2 to SASEGT. No immune events, such as infections, were documented for the healthy donors during the collection period. To calibrate time-dependent variance in a beta-binomial model of T-cell clone differential abundance, blood repertoires from healthy donors were used as a training cohort. The training cohort was composed of approximately ten healthy donors, 3 female and 7 male. On average the donors were approximately 43 years old, and their ages spanned about 29 to 65 years. Whole blood was collected from each healthy donor at three time points spaced about 2 weeks apart and obtained from a commercial supplier. Genomic DNA was extracted from unsorted whole blood for immunosequencing.

The sequencing input was blood. This chain is built from TRBV6-1 and TRBJ1-2; a weak D assignment points to TRBD1 (6 bases agree). The receptor comes from a person between 18 and 69 years old in good health. The CDR3 here reads CASSGNRVRYGYTF. Read as DNA, the sequence is TGTGCCAGCAGCGGAAACAGGGTCCGCTATGGCTACACCTTC.